This entry lists 12 T cell receptor beta chains sequenced from one sample in a study of CD8+CD57+ T cells in acquired aplastic anemia. The sequenced patients had an expansion of CD8+CD57+ cells seen by flow cytometry. The study profiled TCR beta VDJ and CDR3 using genomic DNA as template. TCRdb reprocessed the reads with MiXCR, giving one entry per CDR3 protein. In the table there are 170,000 or so distinct CDR3 sequences, about 48% of which are singletons. Sequenced: sorted CD4+, CD8+, or CD8+CD57+ T cells (not recorded which) from PBMCs. These receptor sequences come from a human donor with aplastic anemia.

A word on this clonotype: One end of the junction fails to match germline, which may point to a read error. The chain uses TRBV24-1 and TRBJ1-5; D is ambiguous. CDR3 length: 13 amino acids. The germline CDR1 and CDR2 sequences are KGHDR and SFDVKD. The CDR3 nucleotides read TGTGCCGCCAGTGATGCGGGGAATCAGTCCCAGCATTTT. Amino acids: CAASDAGNQSQHF.

This clonotype appeared a few times. V usage is TRBV7-8 and J usage is TRBJ1-1; 9 bases agree with TRBD1. Germline CDR1 reads SGHVS; CDR2 reads FQNEAQ. This CDR3 contains 13 residues. V dropped 8 bases and J dropped 5; count of bases not matched to a gene: 6. The CDR3 DNA reads TGTGCCAGCGTCCGGGACAGGGTTACTGAAGCTTTCTTT. It encodes CASVRDRVTEAFF.

The rearrangement links TRBV15 to TRBJ2-5, with TRBD2 matching over 10 bases. Looked up from germline, CDR1 is LNHNV and CDR2 is YYDKDF (reference sequence). J was trimmed by 1 base and V by 3 bases; bases with no gene match: 8. The CDR3 length is 17 residues. CDR3 residues: CATSRGWQRGGQETQYF. CDR3 nucleotide sequence: TGTGCCACCAGCAGGGGTTGGCAGCGGGGGGGCCAAGAGACCCAGTACTTC.

This clonotype appeared a few times. The rearrangement links TRBV7-8 to TRBJ2-3; weak D call: TRBD1 (5 bases). V was shortened by 5 bases and J by 3 bases, with 9 bases between the two germline ends. This CDR3 region has 13 residues. The V gene's germline CDR1 is SGHVS and CDR2 FQNEAQ. The CDR3 DNA follows: TGTGCCAGCAGCATACAGGTGACAGATACGCAGTATTTT. It is translated as CASSIQVTDTQYF.

The CDR3 loop is CASSPYIGTNYGYTF. In nucleotides, the CDR3 is TGTGCCAGCAGTCCTTATATCGGGACTAACTATGGCTACACCTTC. This chain connects TRBV9 to TRBJ1-2; D is undetermined. Germline V gene sequence: CDR1 SGDLS, CDR2 YYNGEE. V was shortened by 5 bases and J by 0 bases, with 14 bases between the two germline ends. The CDR3 extends over 15 amino acids.

Written as DNA, the CDR3 is TGTGCCAGCAGCCAAAGACTAGCTGCTTACAATGAGCAGTTCTTC. Amino acid sequence: CASSQRLAAYNEQFF. The V call is TRBV7-3, the J call TRBJ2-1, with 7 bases identical to TRBD2. CDR3 length: 15 residues. The junction had 8 bases not matched to a gene; V was cut back by 5 bases and J by 4 bases. Germline loops: CDR1 SGHTA, CDR2 FQGTGA.

The CDR3 region has the DNA TGTGCCAGCAGCGGAGGGACCAAATATGGCTACACCTTC. It is translated as CASSGGTKYGYTF. V is TRBV9 and J is TRBJ1-2, with a weak D call TRBD1 (5 bases). The germline CDR1 and CDR2 sequences are SGDLS and YYNGEE. V lost 3 bases and J 5 bases, leaving 11 bases between the germline ends. CDR3 length: 13 amino acids.

The table lists this clonotype with many counts. The chain combines TRBV5-1 with TRBJ2-2, with 11 nucleotides matching TRBD1. The CDR3 is 14 amino acids. Losses at the gene ends were 3 bases for V and 6 bases for J; bases not matched to a gene: 1. The germline gives CDR1 SGHRS, CDR2 YFSETQ. In DNA form, the CDR3 reads TGCGCCAGCAGCTGGACAGGGGGCTCCGGGGAGCTGTTTTTT. This sequence encodes CASSWTGGSGELFF.

The rearrangement joins TRBV29-1 to TRBJ1-2, with 7 bases matching TRBD1. This CDR3 has 12 amino acids. The V and J ends lost 3 bases and 9 bases, in that order; junction bases with no gene match: 7. Germline CDR1 SQVTM, CDR2 ANQGSEA. Here the CDR3 DNA reads TGCAGCGTTGACTGGCAGGGGGTTAGCTACACCTTC. This codes for CSVDWQGVSYTF. Looking up the rest from reference TRBV29-1 and TRBJ1-2 gives the full variable domain: SAVISQKPSRDICQRGTSLTIQCQVDSQVTMMFWYRQQPGQSLTLIATANQGSEATYESGFVIDKFPISRPNLTFSTLTVSNMSPEDSSIYLCSVDWQGVSYTFGSGTRLTVV.

This chain connects TRBV29-1 to TRBJ2-7, with TRBD1 matching 12 bases. The germline V gene encodes CDR1 SQVTM and CDR2 ANQGSEA. The CDR3 consists of 15 residues. V shed 2 bases, J shed 6 bases, and the junction held 8 bases outside the gene matches. This CDR3 reads CSVELSGTGGFEQYF. DNA of the CDR3: TGCAGCGTTGAACTTTCCGGGACAGGGGGCTTCGAGCAGTACTTC.

This clonotype has at least ten counts. The chain couples TRBV12-3 or TRBV12-4 to TRBJ2-5, with 7 bases fitting TRBD1. V lost 5 bases and J lost 1; bases outside the gene matches: 7. The CDR3 totals 15 residues. The CDR3 loop is CASSAGQDVQETQYF. The CDR3 nucleotides read TGTGCCAGCAGTGCCGGACAGGACGTCCAAGAGACCCAGTACTTC.

This chain links TRBV10-3 with TRBJ1-1; D call uncertain. The length of the CDR3 is 14 residues. Trimming took off 10 bases at V and 3 bases at J, with 18 bases between the two ends. The V gene's germline CDR1 is ENHRY and CDR2 SYGVKD. CDR3 loop: CASRSTGVDTEAFF. CDR3 sequence (DNA): TGTGCCAGCAGATCGACGGGAGTGGACACTGAAGCTTTCTTT.